This section outlines one T cell receptor beta chain sequence together with its context. Its cognate antigen is unknown. V dropped 11 bases and J dropped 3; count of bases not matched to a gene: 16. Germline CDR1 and CDR2: MDHEN and SYDVKM. This CDR3 comprises 16 residues. Scientists ran DNA taken from cultured CD4+ T cells through the Oncomine TCR Beta short-read assay for sequencing. Each CDR3 protein is one row after TCRdb ran MiXCR on the PCR reads. The sample shows around 17,000 distinct CDR3 sequences, roughly 50% of them seen only once. This specimen belongs to a study of vaccination and CD4 T cells after COVID-19. Regarding time point: late sampling 161 to 241 days after vaccination in a few convalescent patients. Treatment in this sample: approximately 10-day PBMC culture with coronavirus spike peptide pools or control peptides (ViraFEST assay).

This TCR was sampled from a human donor who had recovered from COVID-19. The genes are TRBV28 and TRBJ2-1; 7 positions agree with TRBD2. The sample here was CD4+ T cells from blood, cultured in vitro, taken about 7 months after SARS-CoV-2 vaccination. CDR3 sequence (DNA): TGTGCCTGCCATCCCACCGGGACTACATACTACAATGAGCAGTTCTTC. It encodes CACHPTGTTYYNEQFF.